These 10 T cell receptor beta chains share one sample of origin, sequenced in a study of blood T cell repertoires in COVID-19. The repertoire was sequenced with immunoSEQ multiplex PCR; TCRdb's copy has only in-frame clones and lacks some. The sample contains 150,000 to 200,000 clones, approximately 85% of which appear only once. The sample consisted of peripheral blood. These TCRs come from an elderly man with COVID-19, enrolled during active disease.

The rearrangement links TRBV10-2 to TRBJ2-7, with TRBD1 as a possible D gene (6 bases). Trimming pared 2 bases from V and 5 bases from J, leaving 13 bases between. Germline CDR1 and CDR2: WSHSY and SAAADI. This CDR3 contains 14 residues. CDR3 DNA sequence: TGCGCCAGCAGTGAGGAGTACAGGGTCCACGAGCAGTACTTC. Translated: CASSEEYRVHEQYF.

J is TRBJ1-2 and V is TRBV21-1; the table's TRBD1 call for D was not verified on the DNA. TRBV21-1 is shown as a pseudogene. The CDR3 runs to 15 residues. The CDR3 nucleotides are TGTGCCAGCAGCAAAGGACAGGGATTTAACTATGGCTACACCTTC. As protein: CASSKGQGFNYGYTF.

This clone was detected once. This chain links TRBV28 with TRBJ1-5, with unresolved D. This CDR3 has 16 residues. Trimming pared 7 bases from V and 0 bases from J, leaving 16 bases between. Looked up from germline, CDR1 is MDHEN and CDR2 is SYDVKM. CDR3 DNA: TGTGCCAGCATGAGTGGCGGGTTGAATAGCAATCAGCCCCAGCATTTT. This translates into CASMSGGLNSNQPQHF.

This clone was seen a single time. The gene calls are TRBV19 and TRBJ1-2; D ambiguous. This CDR3 is built from 16 residues. V was cut by 7 bases and J by 3 bases, with 21 bases left in between. Germline CDR1 and CDR2: LNHDA and SQIVND (reference sequence). The CDR3 nucleotides read TGTGCCAGTAAGCCGTCGGGCAGCGGTCGGGACTATGGCTACACCTTC. Translating gives CASKPSGSGRDYGYTF.

The chain has TRBV19 and TRBJ1-6; 11 bases align to TRBD1. With V trimmed by 6 bases and J by 11 bases, 3 bases remained unmatched. The germline V gene encodes CDR1 LNHDA and CDR2 SQIVND (reference sequence). The CDR3 contains 13 residues. The DNA for the CDR3 is TGTGCCAGTAGGGGGACAGGGGGACCACCCCTCCACTTT. Translated, it gives CASRGTGGPPLHF.

The V and J genes are TRBV11-2 and TRBJ1-2; D possibly corresponds to TRBD1 (5 bases). Germline assignment: CDR1 SGHAT and CDR2 FQNNGV. The ends were cut back, 6 bases at V and 4 bases at J, with 15 bases in the middle. This CDR3 spans 14 amino acids. CDR3 sequence: CASSLGGAAYGYTF. The CDR3 region has the DNA TGTGCCAGCAGTCTAGGAGGGGCAGCCTATGGCTACACCTTC.

CDR3 residues: CASSLQGLRGYNEQFF. Written as DNA, the CDR3 is TGTGCCAGCAGCCTACAGGGCCTAAGGGGATACAATGAGCAGTTCTTC. The J gene is TRBJ2-1, the V gene TRBV5-6, with D perhaps TRBD1 (6 bases). The CDR3 is 16 amino acids. V shed 4 bases and J shed 4 bases, with 18 bases lying between them. The germline CDR1 and CDR2 sequences are SGHDT and YYEEEE.

The chain uses TRBV5-1 and TRBJ2-5; 11 bases fit TRBD1. The J segment lost 4 bases and the V segment lost 4 bases, leaving 9 bases of the junction unmatched. This CDR3 comprises 16 residues. Per the germline V gene, CDR1 is SGHRS and CDR2 is YFSETQ. The CDR3 nucleotides read TGCGCCAGCAGCACCTCAGGACAGGGGGCGTTAGAGACCCAGTACTTC. Its protein product is CASSTSGQGALETQYF.

The chain links TRBV2 to TRBJ1-1, with 9 nucleotides matching TRBD1. CDR1 and CDR2 (germline): SNHLY, FYNNEI. CDR3 length: 15 amino acids. V shed 7 bases and J 2 bases; nucleotides not matched to a gene: 8. The CDR3: CASIRDRVFNTEAFF. The DNA of the CDR3 is TGTGCCAGCATCCGGGACAGGGTCTTTAACACTGAAGCTTTCTTT. The full variable domain, in which reference TRBV2 and TRBJ1-1 provide the parts outside the CDR3, is EPEVTQTPSHQVTQMGQEVILRCVPISNHLYFYWYRQILGQKVEFLVSFYNNEISEKSEIFDDQFSVERPDGSNFTLKIRSTKLEDSAMYFCASIRDRVFNTEAFFGQGTRLTVV.

This chain joins TRBV5-5 and TRBJ1-4, with D possibly being TRBD1 (6 bases). The V end lost 4 bases, the J end lost 8 bases, and 15 bases lay between the germline ends. The CDR3 runs 14 residues. Germline V lookup: CDR1 SGHKS, CDR2 YYEKEE (reference sequence). This CDR3 reads CASSRTADGEKLFF. The CDR3 nucleotides are TGTGCCAGCAGCCGGACAGCGGATGGCGAAAAACTGTTTTTT.